This paragraph covers one T cell receptor beta chain sequence. No antigen is known for it. Treatment meaning: some 20 received Ad26.COV2.S at low or high dose, single or two shots; 5 received placebo; per-sample allocation not given. The investigators took samples on day 63 after the first vaccine or placebo injection. Spike of the Wuhan-strain SARS-CoV-2 was expressed by an Ad26 vector, which formed the vaccine. The data were obtained in a study of Ad26.COV2.S vaccination and SARS-CoV-2 variants. Study at large: A COV1001 Ad26.COV2.S trial-arm participant provided the sample.

There are 12 residues in the CDR3. Germline V lookup: CDR1 SGHRS, CDR2 YFSETQ. Deletions cut 4 bases from V and 5 bases from J, with 9 bases between. Whole-study findings and limits: It is possible that the TCR breadth and depth analyses underestimated the total T cell responses.

TCRdb keeps only in-frame clones here, not all; method: immunoSEQ multiplex PCR. The sample contains around 450,000 clones, approximately 87% of which appear only once. The clonotype originates from a person aged 18-60 years who received the Ad26.COV2.S COVID-19 vaccine or a placebo. V and J are TRBV5-1 and TRBJ2-5, with D unresolved. The specimen comprised peripheral blood, sampled in a trial of Ad26.COV2.S vaccine versus placebo. The CDR3 DNA reads TGCGCCAGCAGCCCGATCGGGGAGACCCAGTACTTC. Protein: CASSPIGETQYF.